One sample yielded the 2 T cell receptor beta chains listed below, sequenced in a study of cytomegalovirus exposure and HLA in healthy donors. 13 Jbeta primers and 60 Vbeta primers were used for the PCR. TCRdb's copy holds only in-frame clones and misses some; the assay was immunoSEQ multiplex PCR. This sample's table reports 20,000 or so clones. Material for sequencing was PBMCs. The source of these receptors is a man between 60 and 70 years old in good health and CMV-seropositive.

In DNA, the CDR3 is TGTGCCACCAGCCGGGAGGGCACCATATATTTT. This codes for CATSREGTIYF. The V call is TRBV15, the J call TRBJ1-3; D is unclear. V was clipped by 5 bases and J by 9 bases, with 8 bases between them. The V gene's germline CDR1 is LNHNV and CDR2 YYDKDF (reference sequence). The CDR3 contains 11 residues.

This chain joins TRBV18 and TRBJ1-2, with 7 bases that match TRBD1. From germline, CDR1 is KGHSH and CDR2 LQKENI. This CDR3 has 13 amino acids. The trim removed 3 bases at V and 7 bases at J, leaving 5 bases unmatched. CDR3 in DNA: TGTGCCAGCTCACCGGACAGGAGTATTGGCTACACCTTC. It codes for CASSPDRSIGYTF.